This TCR beta chain was observed in a study of blood T cell repertoires in COVID-19. Study context: Researchers got acute and convalescent COVID-19 samples from the United States, Italy and Spain. Sources were T cells, B-cell-depleted T cells, or PBMCs; the material itself was cDNA or gDNA.

Authors' methods: Estimates of nucleated cell counts were drawn from the amplification of reference gene primers. Clones were sequenced by immunoSEQ multiplex PCR, and TCRdb holds only the in-frame ones, with some missing. V, J and clone size are taken as reported in that table, and D and trimming were inferred from the DNA itself. Of under 75,000 clones in the sample, roughly 88% are singletons; the top ten hold 2% to 2.5%. The J segment lost 1 base and the V segment lost 6 bases, leaving 2 bases of the junction unmatched. The CDR3 extends over 13 amino acids. CDR1 is MNHEY and CDR2 is SMNVEV in the germline V gene (reference sequence).

The sample comprised peripheral blood. This TCR was recovered from a human donor in a cohort sampled during active COVID-19. The chain links TRBV27 to TRBJ2-7; 8 bases are a match to TRBD1. CDR3 residues: CASRRQGSYEQYF. The CDR3 DNA follows: TGTGCCAGCAGGAGACAGGGGTCCTACGAGCAGTACTTC.